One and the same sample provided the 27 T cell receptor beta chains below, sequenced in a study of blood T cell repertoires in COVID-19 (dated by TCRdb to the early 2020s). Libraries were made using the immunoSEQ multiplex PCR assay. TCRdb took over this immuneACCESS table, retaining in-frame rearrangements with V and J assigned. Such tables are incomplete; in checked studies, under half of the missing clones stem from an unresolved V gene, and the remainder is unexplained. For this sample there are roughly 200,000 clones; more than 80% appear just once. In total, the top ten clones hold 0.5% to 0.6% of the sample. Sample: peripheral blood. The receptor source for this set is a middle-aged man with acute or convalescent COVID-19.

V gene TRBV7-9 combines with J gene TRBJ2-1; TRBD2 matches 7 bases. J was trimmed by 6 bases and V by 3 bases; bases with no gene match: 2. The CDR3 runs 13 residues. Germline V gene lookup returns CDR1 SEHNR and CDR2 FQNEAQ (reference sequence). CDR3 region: CASSFPGGNEQFF. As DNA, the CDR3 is TGTGCCAGCAGCTTCCCGGGGGGCAATGAGCAGTTCTTC.

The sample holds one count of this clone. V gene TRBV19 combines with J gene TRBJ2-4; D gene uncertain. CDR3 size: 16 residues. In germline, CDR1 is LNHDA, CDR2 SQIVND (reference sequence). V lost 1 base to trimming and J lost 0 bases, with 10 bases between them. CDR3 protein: CASSIGAARAKNIQYF. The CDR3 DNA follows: TGTGCCAGTAGTATAGGGGCAGCAAGAGCCAAAAACATTCAGTACTTC.

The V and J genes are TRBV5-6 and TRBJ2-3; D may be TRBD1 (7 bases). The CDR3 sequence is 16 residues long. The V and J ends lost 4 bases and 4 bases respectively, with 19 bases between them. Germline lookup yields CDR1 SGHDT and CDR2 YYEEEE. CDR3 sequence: CASSPARLGGADTQYF. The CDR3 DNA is TGTGCCAGCAGCCCGGCTAGACTAGGGGGCGCAGATACGCAGTATTTT.

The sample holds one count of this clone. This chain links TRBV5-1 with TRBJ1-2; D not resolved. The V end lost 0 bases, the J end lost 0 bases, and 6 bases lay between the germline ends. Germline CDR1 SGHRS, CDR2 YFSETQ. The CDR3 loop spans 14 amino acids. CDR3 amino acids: CASSLASANYGYTF. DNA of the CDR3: TGCGCCAGCAGCTTGGCCAGTGCTAACTATGGCTACACCTTC.

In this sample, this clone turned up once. The CDR3 nucleotides are TGTGCCAGCAGCACCGGACTAGCGGGGGAGCAAGAGACCCAGTACTTC. Its translation is CASSTGLAGEQETQYF. The chain uses TRBV9 and TRBJ2-5, with 13 bases identical to TRBD2. CDR3 size: 16 residues. Germline loops: CDR1 SGDLS, CDR2 YYNGEE. The V gene end was trimmed by 4 bases and the J gene end by 2 bases; junction bases not matched to a gene: 5.

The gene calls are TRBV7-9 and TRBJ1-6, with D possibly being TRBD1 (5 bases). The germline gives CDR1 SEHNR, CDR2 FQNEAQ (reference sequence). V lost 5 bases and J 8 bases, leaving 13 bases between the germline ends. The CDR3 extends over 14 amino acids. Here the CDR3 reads CASSPSGGDSPLHF. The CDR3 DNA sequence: TGTGCCAGCAGCCCCTCGGGGGGGGATTCACCCCTCCACTTT. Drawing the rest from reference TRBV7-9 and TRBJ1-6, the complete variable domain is DTGVSQNPRHKITKRGQNVTFRCDPISEHNRLYWYRQTLGQGPEFLTYFQNEAQLEKSRLLSDRFSAERPKGSFSTLEIQRTEQGDSAMYLCASSPSGGDSPLHFGNGTRLTVT.

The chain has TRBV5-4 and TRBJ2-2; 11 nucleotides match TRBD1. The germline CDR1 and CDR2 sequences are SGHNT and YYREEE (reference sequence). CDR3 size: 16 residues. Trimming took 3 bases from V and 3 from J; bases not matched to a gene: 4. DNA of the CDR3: TGTGCCAGCAGCTCAGGACAGGGGGCGTACACCGGGGAGCTGTTTTTT. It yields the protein CASSSGQGAYTGELFF.

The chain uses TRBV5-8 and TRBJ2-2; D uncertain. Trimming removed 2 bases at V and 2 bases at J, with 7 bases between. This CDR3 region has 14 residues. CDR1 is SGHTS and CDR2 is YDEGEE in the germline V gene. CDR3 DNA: TGTGCCAGCAGCTTCCGTACTAACACCGGGGAGCTGTTTTTT. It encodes CASSFRTNTGELFF.

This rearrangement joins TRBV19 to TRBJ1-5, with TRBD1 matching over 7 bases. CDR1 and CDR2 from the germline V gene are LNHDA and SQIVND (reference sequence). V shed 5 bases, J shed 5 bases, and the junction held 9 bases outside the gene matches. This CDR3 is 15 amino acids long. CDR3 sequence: CASSPLDREDQPQHF. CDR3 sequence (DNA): TGTGCCAGTAGTCCACTCGACAGGGAAGATCAGCCCCAGCATTTT.

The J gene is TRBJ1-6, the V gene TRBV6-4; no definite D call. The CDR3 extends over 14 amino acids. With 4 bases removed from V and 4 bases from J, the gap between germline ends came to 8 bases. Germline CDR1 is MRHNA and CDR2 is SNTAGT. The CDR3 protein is CASSGQAYNSPLHF. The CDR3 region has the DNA TGTGCCAGCAGTGGCCAGGCTTATAATTCACCCCTCCACTTT.

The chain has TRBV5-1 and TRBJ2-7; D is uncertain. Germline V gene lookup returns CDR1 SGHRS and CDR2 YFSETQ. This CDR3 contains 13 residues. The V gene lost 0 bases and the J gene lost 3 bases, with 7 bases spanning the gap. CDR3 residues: CASSLESGYEQYF. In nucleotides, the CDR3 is TGCGCCAGCAGCTTGGAGTCCGGCTACGAGCAGTACTTC.

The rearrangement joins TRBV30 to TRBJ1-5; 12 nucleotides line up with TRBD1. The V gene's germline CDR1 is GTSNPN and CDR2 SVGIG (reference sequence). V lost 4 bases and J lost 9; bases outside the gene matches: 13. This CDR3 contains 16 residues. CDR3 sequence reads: CAWTSRGQGAERPQHF. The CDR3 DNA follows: TGTGCCTGGACCTCCCGGGGACAGGGGGCGGAGAGGCCCCAGCATTTT.

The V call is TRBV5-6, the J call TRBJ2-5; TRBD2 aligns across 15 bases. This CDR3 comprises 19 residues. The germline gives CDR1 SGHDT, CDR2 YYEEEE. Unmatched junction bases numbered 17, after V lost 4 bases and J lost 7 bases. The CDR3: CASSPLPGTSGGLLGTQYF. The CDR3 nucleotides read TGTGCCAGCAGCCCCCTTCCCGGGACTAGCGGGGGGCTCCTGGGGACCCAGTACTTC.

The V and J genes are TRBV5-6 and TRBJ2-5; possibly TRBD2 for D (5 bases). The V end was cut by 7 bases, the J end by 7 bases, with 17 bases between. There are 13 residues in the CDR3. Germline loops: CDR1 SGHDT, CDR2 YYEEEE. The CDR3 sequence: CASQPSAAGTQYF. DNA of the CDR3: TGTGCCAGCCAACCCTCCGCGGCGGGGACCCAGTACTTC. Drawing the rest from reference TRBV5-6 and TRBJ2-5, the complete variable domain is DAGVTQSPTHLIKTRGQQVTLRCSPKSGHDTVSWYQQALGQGPQFIFQYYEEEERQRGNFPDRFSGHQFPNYSSELNVNALLLGDSALYLCASQPSAAGTQYFGPGTRLLVL.

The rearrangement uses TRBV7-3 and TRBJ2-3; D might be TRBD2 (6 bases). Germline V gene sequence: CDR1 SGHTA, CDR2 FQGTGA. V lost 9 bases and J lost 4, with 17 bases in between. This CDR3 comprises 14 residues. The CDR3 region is CASRVVGSADTQYF. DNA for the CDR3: TGTGCCAGTAGAGTGGTCGGGAGCGCAGATACGCAGTATTTT.

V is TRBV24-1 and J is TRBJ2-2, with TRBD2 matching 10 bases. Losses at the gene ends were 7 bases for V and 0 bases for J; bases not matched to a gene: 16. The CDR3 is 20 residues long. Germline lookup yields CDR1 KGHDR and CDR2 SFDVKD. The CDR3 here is CATRPNWLAGAPSNTGELFF. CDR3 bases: TGTGCCACCAGGCCCAACTGGCTAGCGGGGGCCCCCTCGAACACCGGGGAGCTGTTTTTT.

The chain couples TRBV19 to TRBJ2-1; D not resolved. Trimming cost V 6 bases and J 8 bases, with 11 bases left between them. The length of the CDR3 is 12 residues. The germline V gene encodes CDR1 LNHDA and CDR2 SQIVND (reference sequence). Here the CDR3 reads CASRHTRDEQFF. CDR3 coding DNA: TGTGCCAGTAGACATACCCGGGATGAGCAGTTCTTC.

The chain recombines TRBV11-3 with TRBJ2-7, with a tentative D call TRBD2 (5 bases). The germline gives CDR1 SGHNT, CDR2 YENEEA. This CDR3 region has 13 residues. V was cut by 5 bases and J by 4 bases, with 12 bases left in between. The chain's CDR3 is CASSPGLKYEQYF. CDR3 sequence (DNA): TGTGCCAGCAGCCCCGGACTCAAATACGAGCAGTACTTC.

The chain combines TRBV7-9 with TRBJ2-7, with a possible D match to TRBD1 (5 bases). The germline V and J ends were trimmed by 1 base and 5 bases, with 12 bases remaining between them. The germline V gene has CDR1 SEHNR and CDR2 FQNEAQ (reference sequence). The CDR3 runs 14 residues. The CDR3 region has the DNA TGTGCCAGCAGCTTAGGGGGCGACATGCACGAGCAGTACGTC. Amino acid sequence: CASSLGGDMHEQYV.

CDR3 in amino acids: CASSLFSGGPGEQFF. The CDR3 DNA reads as TGTGCCAGCAGCCTCTTTAGCGGGGGCCCGGGAGAGCAGTTCTTC. The chain joins TRBV5-8 to TRBJ2-1; 9 bases fit TRBD2. This CDR3 contains 15 residues. Trimming cost V 4 bases and J 10 bases; bases outside gene matches: 12. CDR1 and CDR2 from the germline V gene are SGHTS and YDEGEE.

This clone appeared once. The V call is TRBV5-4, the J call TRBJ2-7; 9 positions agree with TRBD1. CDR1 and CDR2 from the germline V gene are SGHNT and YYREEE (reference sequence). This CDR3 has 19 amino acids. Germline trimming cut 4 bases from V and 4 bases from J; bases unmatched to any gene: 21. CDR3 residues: CASSHPGQGRPTAFYEQYV. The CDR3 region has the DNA TGTGCCAGCAGCCACCCGGGACAGGGCCGACCGACCGCGTTTTACGAGCAGTACGTC.

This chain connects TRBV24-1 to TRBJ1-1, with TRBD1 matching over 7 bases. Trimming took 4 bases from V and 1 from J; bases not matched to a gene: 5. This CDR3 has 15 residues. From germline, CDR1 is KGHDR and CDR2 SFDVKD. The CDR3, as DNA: TGTGCCACCAGTGAAACCGGGACAGCGAACACTGAAGCTTTCTTT. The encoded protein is CATSETGTANTEAFF.

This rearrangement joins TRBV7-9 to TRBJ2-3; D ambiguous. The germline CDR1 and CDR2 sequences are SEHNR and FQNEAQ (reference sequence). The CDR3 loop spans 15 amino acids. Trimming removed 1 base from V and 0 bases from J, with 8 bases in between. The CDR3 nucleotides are TGTGCCAGCAGCTTAGTCCTCTCTAGCACAGATACGCAGTATTTT. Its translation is CASSLVLSSTDTQYF.

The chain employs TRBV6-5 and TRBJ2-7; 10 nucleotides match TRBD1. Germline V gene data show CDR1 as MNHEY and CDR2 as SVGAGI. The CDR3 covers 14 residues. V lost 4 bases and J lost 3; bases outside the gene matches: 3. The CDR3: CASSLGTGVYEQYF. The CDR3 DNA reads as TGTGCCAGCAGTTTAGGGACAGGGGTCTACGAGCAGTACTTC.

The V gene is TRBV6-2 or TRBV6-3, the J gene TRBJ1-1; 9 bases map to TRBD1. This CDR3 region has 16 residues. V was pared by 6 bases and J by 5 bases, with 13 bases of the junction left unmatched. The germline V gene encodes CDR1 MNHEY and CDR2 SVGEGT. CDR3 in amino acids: CASSRPPMTGGTEAFF. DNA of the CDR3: TGTGCCAGCAGCCGACCACCGATGACAGGGGGAACTGAAGCTTTCTTT.

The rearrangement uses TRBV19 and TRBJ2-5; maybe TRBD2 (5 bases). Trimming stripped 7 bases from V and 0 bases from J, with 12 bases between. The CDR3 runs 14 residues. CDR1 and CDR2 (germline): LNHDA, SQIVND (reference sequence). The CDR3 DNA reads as TGTGCCAGTACCGACGGGGTTTACCAAGAGACCCAGTACTTC. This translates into CASTDGVYQETQYF. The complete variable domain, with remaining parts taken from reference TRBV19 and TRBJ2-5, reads DGGITQSPKYLFRKEGQNVTLSCEQNLNHDAMYWYRQDPGQGLRLIYYSQIVNDFQKGDIAEGYSVSREKKESFPLTVTSAQKNPTAFYLCASTDGVYQETQYFGPGTRLLVL.

The CDR3 DNA sequence: TGCGCCAGCAGCCTGTCGGACACCCTGGGAGGAAACACCATATATTTT. Residues: CASSLSDTLGGNTIYF. The chain carries TRBV4-1 and TRBJ1-3, with a possible D match to TRBD1 (5 bases). Germline assignment: CDR1 MGHRA and CDR2 YSYEKL. CDR3 length: 16 residues. V gave up 4 bases and J gave up 4 bases, with 17 bases separating them.